This TCR beta chain is drawn from a study of cytomegalovirus exposure and HLA in healthy donors (dated by TCRdb to about 2017). Broadly, across the study: According to an earlier analysis of 587 of the donors, some 170 million T cells yielded roughly 110 million unique TCR beta sequences and roughly 280 Gb of sequence data. Roughly 320 gigabases of sequencing data and roughly 80 million unique TCR sequences made up an early release that covered nearly 650 HLA-typed donors. In the later analysis, no new phenotypic data were used to find candidate immune exposures; instead, reliance was placed on TCR beta sequences and their occurrence across donors. In an earlier analysis of 587 of the donors, high-throughput TCR beta sequencing was used to judge whether each TCR beta V gene segment behaved as functional or pseudogenic. To study patterns of TCR occurrence, a later analysis re-analyzed previously published TCR beta repertoires from hundreds of donors and added high-resolution HLA genotyping. The number of typed donors differed by locus: about 620-640 for A, B, C, DRB1 and DQB1; 500 to 550 for DQA1; approximately 610 for DPA1; and about 470 for DPB1. In a later genetic analysis, genome-wide SNP genotypes for about 65% of the roughly 700 donors were used, and that subset was treated as a discovery cohort. A few DR-DQ haplotypes were treated as single units for association and clustering because of strong linkage in the cohort. Every repertoire in the discovery cohort had been generated on one and the same sequencing platform. In addition to the first cohort of 650 to 800 subjects, a separate validation cohort of some 120 different subjects was used. The study profiled the T cell repertoires of some 610 subjects by immunosequencing and related them to cytomegalovirus serostatus. HLA typing included class I and class II loci at four-digit resolution. To predict cytomegalovirus infection status, the study combined high-throughput TCR immunosequencing, statistical association of individual TCRs with disease status, and machine learning. The aim of the study was to test whether cataloging public T cell receptors could identify signatures of past pathogen exposure. Among the roughly 400 genotyped donors, around 81% belonged to the genetic ancestry cluster associated with self-reported Caucasian donors. Donor age, sex, ethnicity and CMV serostatus were compiled together with the repertoire data. Across approximately 420 genotyped donors of the cohort, an average of roughly 200,000 unique TCR beta nucleotide sequences per donor were sequenced, and 15% to 20% of those sequences were non-productive.

On the study overall, not on this receptor specifically: In a later analysis, several top co-occurrence clusters were reported to appear linked to parvovirus B19, influenza, CMV and Epstein-Barr virus. Because the 87-base-pair reads could not distinguish some IMGT-functional V segments, including TRBV6-2 and TRBV6-3, those segments were excluded. In an earlier analysis of approximately 590 of the donors, most TCR beta V segments were observed in productive rearrangements about 87% or about 30% of the time, broadly matching IMGT annotations. The study gave a list of some 150 TCR beta chains associated with cytomegalovirus. In a later analysis, most CMV-associated TCR beta chains were found to appear HLA-restricted, with HLA associations seemingly driven largely by CMV exposure. A later genetic analysis associated a missense DCLRE1C variant with V-gene and J-gene trimming of TCR beta chains, and an independent cohort replicated the association. Strong co-occurrence of HLA alleles, especially DR and DQ, made assigning TCR associations to individual alleles difficult. It was suggested by the authors that the approach could potentially be generalized to other disease states and immunological phenotypes. At a false discovery rate of 0.05, a later analysis linked 16,951 TCR beta sequences to specific HLA alleles. The classifier was reported to diagnose cytomegalovirus status with high specificity and sensitivity in both the original and validation cohorts. CMV serostatus was the only immune exposure information available for the cohort. In a later genetic analysis, fewer N-insertions in productive TCRs were reported among donors in an Asian-associated ancestry cluster than the roughly 700-donor mean. A later analysis found that HLA-associated TCR beta chains were more clonally expanded and had lower generation probabilities than equally common non-associated chains. Three of the identified cytomegalovirus-associated TCR beta chains were confirmed in vitro to be specific for cytomegalovirus antigens. A further reported finding was that TCR beta sequences accurately predicted the HLA-A and HLA-B alleles for most subjects in the first cohort. The cohort was sequenced for TCR beta chains only, and without alpha or paired-chain data the features that could be detected were limited. A later analysis found that TCR association rates varied across HLA loci, with DRB1 alleles showing the most associated TCRs and HLA-C alleles the fewest. The sequencing pipeline was judged likely to have produced a cluster of highly shared sequence variants as a technical artifact. Most TCR sequences were seen in very few donors, while some public TCRs were found in many individuals. Roughly uniform sequencing depth across donors was assumed in presence/absence analyses, although this assumption may not hold. HLA typing was unavailable for some donors at each locus, so association tests used only the typed subset. Linkage disequilibrium might explain the correlated functional status among segregating V segments, but an unknown experimental factor could not be excluded. Some 15 rarely observed V segments, including chromosome 9 orphons, were excluded from the earlier analysis of just under 600 of the donors because counts were too low.

Receptor libraries were prepared by the immunoSEQ multiplex PCR assay. The multiplex PCR relied on a mix of 60 forward primers for TCR Vbeta segments and 13 reverse primers for TCR Jbeta segments. The CDR3 region of rearranged TCR beta genes was amplified from genomic DNA with a multiplex PCR assay. On the Illumina HiSeq System, the amplified TCR beta libraries were sequenced as 87-base-pair reads. The original methods were these. In a later analysis, 77 million or so unique TCR beta chains were counted across the roughly 670 repertoires, and roughly 11 million of these chains were shared by at least two donors. To remove PCR and sequencing errors, raw reads were error-corrected and collapsed into unique sequences using a nearest-neighbor algorithm that merged closely related sequences. Alignment of CDR3 sequences to IMGT reference sequences was used to assign V, D and J gene segments. Each retained sequence needed at least a six-nucleotide match to both a V gene segment and a J gene segment. Rearrangements were called productive when the CDR3 lacked stop codons and stayed in frame with V and J; all others were non-productive. CDR3 was defined according to IMGT convention as the region running from the second conserved V-encoded cysteine to the conserved J-encoded phenylalanine. In an earlier analysis of around 540 of the donors, sequences lacking an unambiguous match to a single V gene segment were excluded. In an earlier analysis of around 600 of the donors, V segments were called functional above 56.7% productive rearrangements and were called segregating when the between-donor standard deviation exceeded 5%. A statistical classification framework was built to diagnose cytomegalovirus status from the catalog of TCR beta chain sequences. V and J gene assignment, in a later analysis, came from comparing TCR nucleotide sequences with IMGT/GENE-DB human TR gene sequences. Using the TCRdist pipeline, a later analysis assigned CDR3 sequences along with most-parsimonious VDJ recombination scenarios. In a later analysis, each TCR beta chain was defined by its CDR3 amino acid sequence together with its V-gene family, and reads lacking a unique V-gene family were excluded. To address suspected cross-contamination and a sequencing artifact, a later analysis removed over 500 highly shared, low-generation-probability nucleotide sequences. For each public chain, a later analysis derived a clonal expansion index from normalized ranks of inferred template counts within each repertoire. In a later analysis, generation probabilities were computed using a VDJ recombination model fitted to out-of-frame rearrangements, and the results were checked against IGoR. In a later analysis, TCR-TCR, TCR-HLA and TCR-CMV co-occurrence was scored with hypergeometric tests, and a repertoire-size bias correction was applied to TCR pairs. In a later analysis, false discovery rates were estimated by permuting HLA or CMV assignments 20 times. In a later analysis, co-occurring TCRs were grouped with DBSCAN, and TCRdist sequence similarity was added when clustering was performed within HLA-allele-positive subsets. For co-occurrence clustering, repertoires with fewer than 30,000 or more than 120,000 public chains were excluded, along with about five repertoires with anomalous nucleotide sharing. The immuneACCESS repertoire file appears here via TCRdb, limited to in-frame rearrangements. These files lack a portion of the clones; in checked studies, under half of the deficit traces to unresolved V genes, and the cause of the others is not known. The DNA was the basis for D and trimming; V, J and clone size are from that table. A total of roughly 240,000 clones appear in this sample, about 80% of them only once. The top ten clonotypes cover 5.4% of the sample.

The cohort was made up of under 800 healthy bone marrow donors. At the time of sampling, every cohort member was nominally healthy, though immune exposures that went unrecorded were likely present. The donor was CMV seropositive and belonged to the group of about 290 seropositive cohort members. Each donor provided a peripheral blood sample, and peripheral blood mononuclear cells were used for TCR beta sequencing. The Qiagen DNeasy Blood Extraction Kit was used to extract genomic DNA from the blood cell samples. The CDR3 holds 11 amino acids from the cysteine to the phenylalanine. Left in the record is the CDR3 DNA by itself, 33 bases read in frame from the first base. The germline V gene encodes CDR1 SNHLY and CDR2 FYNNEI. After removal of 8 bases from V and 7 bases from J, the junction retains 2 bases not matched to a gene. This clone has just a few counts. It has no known antigen specificity. Base qualities are not at hand, and no much larger clone is one base apart.

The source is a woman in her thirties or forties in good health and CMV-seropositive. Material for sequencing was PBMCs. The rearrangement combines TRBV2 with TRBJ2-1; 7 junctional bases match TRBD1. The CDR3: CASDRENEQFF. The sequence in DNA is TGTGCCAGCGACAGGGAAAATGAGCAGTTCTTC.